The text below deals with one T cell receptor beta chain. This sample is part of a study of blood T cell repertoires in COVID-19. Study-wide background: Material from acute and convalescent COVID-19 was sourced from the United States, Italy and Spain. PBMCs, B-cell-depleted T cells, or T cells provided the cDNA or gDNA that made up the material.

V shed 3 bases, J shed 4 bases, and the junction held 4 bases outside the gene matches. Germline V gives CDR1 ENHRY, CDR2 SYGVKD. The CDR3 runs to 16 residues. Under the authors' procedure: Reference gene primer amplification gave nucleated cell count estimates. The table came from immunoSEQ multiplex PCR; TCRdb's copy has only in-frame clones and leaves some out. The DNA gave D and trimming, while V, J and clone size come from that table. The repertoire includes 100,000 or so clones, approximately 80% of them detected once, and around an eighth sits in the top ten. This TCR was recovered from a human donor in a cohort sampled during active COVID-19. Material: peripheral blood. The chain joins TRBV10-3 to TRBJ2-2, with TRBD1 matching 11 bases. CDR3 DNA sequence: TGTGCCATCAGTGATAAGGACAGGGGGCTCACCGGGGAGCTGTTTTTT. Translated, it gives CAISDKDRGLTGELFF.